These 8 T cell receptor beta chains were all obtained from the same sample, sequenced in a study of T cell changes during pregnancy in multiple sclerosis. TCRdb's copy holds only in-frame clones and misses some; the assay was immunoSEQ multiplex PCR. The table shows about 60,000 clones, with under 95% occurring only once. Sequencing was performed on peripheral blood, taken in the second trimester of pregnancy. The receptors here all came from a female donor with multiple sclerosis, enrolled in a pregnancy study.

This chain connects TRBV4-3 to TRBJ1-1; D is possibly TRBD1 (5 bases). The CDR3 runs 15 residues. The V and J ends lost 4 bases and 3 bases respectively, with 15 bases between them. Germline loops: CDR1 LGHNA, CDR2 YSLEER. CDR3 sequence reads: CASSPGQGPDTEAFF. DNA for the CDR3: TGCGCCAGCAGCCCCGGACAAGGGCCCGACACTGAAGCTTTCTTT.

This chain connects TRBV6-1 to TRBJ1-6; weak D call: TRBD1 (5 bases). The V gene lost 6 bases and the J gene lost 5 bases, with 14 bases spanning the gap. CDR3 length: 15 residues. Germline CDR1 is MNHNS and CDR2 is SASEGT. CDR3 DNA: TGTGCCAGCAGCTTGGAGGGGCTAAATAATTCACCCCTCCACTTT. This encodes CASSLEGLNNSPLHF.

This clone was seen once. This rearrangement joins TRBV7-3 to TRBJ2-1; 7 bases are shared with TRBD1. The J segment lost 12 bases and the V segment lost 2 bases, leaving 4 bases of the junction unmatched. Germline CDR1 SGHTA, CDR2 FQGTGA. The CDR3 has 12 amino acids. The CDR3 region has the DNA TGTGCCAGCAGCTTAGAGAGGGACAGGCAGTTCTTC. Translated: CASSLERDRQFF.

CDR3 protein: CASSQDTGGETQYF. Here the CDR3 DNA reads TGCGCCAGCAGCCAAGACACAGGTGGGGAGACCCAGTACTTC. The rearrangement joins TRBV4-3 to TRBJ2-5; possibly TRBD1 for D (5 bases). Trimming shortened V by 0 bases and J by 5 bases, and 10 bases separated the two germline ends. Germline V lookup: CDR1 LGHNA, CDR2 YSLEER. The CDR3 has 14 residues.

The chain has TRBV29-1 and TRBJ1-3, with TRBD1 as a possible D gene (5 bases). The germline V gene encodes CDR1 SQVTM and CDR2 ANQGSEA. The CDR3 is made up of 16 amino acids. Trimming took 5 bases from V and 1 from J, leaving 18 bases between them. Here the CDR3 DNA reads TGCAGCGTTCAACTCATGCAGGGAGGTTCTGGAAACACCATATATTTT. It encodes CSVQLMQGGSGNTIYF.

CDR3 nucleotides: TGTGCCAGCAGCCAAGGACTGATCTATGGCTACACCTTC. It yields the protein CASSQGLIYGYTF. The chain employs TRBV14 and TRBJ1-2; unclear D gene. This CDR3 spans 13 amino acids. Germline lookup yields CDR1 SGHDN and CDR2 FVKESK. Trimming took off 1 base at V and 4 bases at J, with 7 bases between the two ends.

The chain uses TRBV10-1 and TRBJ1-1; D gene uncertain. Germline V gives CDR1 WNHNN, CDR2 SYGVQD (reference sequence). The V and J ends lost 3 bases and 8 bases respectively, with 16 bases between them. The CDR3 covers 14 residues. The chain's CDR3 is CASSDFEGAKEAFF. The CDR3 nucleotides read TGCGCCAGCAGTGACTTCGAGGGAGCGAAGGAAGCTTTCTTT.

The chain combines TRBV5-1 with TRBJ2-3; TRBD1 agrees at 7 bases. Germline V CDR1 and CDR2: SGHRS, YFSETQ. This CDR3 has 14 residues. After removal of 4 bases from V and 6 bases from J, the junction contained 8 bases not matched to a gene. CDR3 sequence reads: CASSLGQVADTQYF. The CDR3 DNA sequence: TGCGCCAGCAGCCTCGGACAGGTGGCTGATACGCAGTATTTT.